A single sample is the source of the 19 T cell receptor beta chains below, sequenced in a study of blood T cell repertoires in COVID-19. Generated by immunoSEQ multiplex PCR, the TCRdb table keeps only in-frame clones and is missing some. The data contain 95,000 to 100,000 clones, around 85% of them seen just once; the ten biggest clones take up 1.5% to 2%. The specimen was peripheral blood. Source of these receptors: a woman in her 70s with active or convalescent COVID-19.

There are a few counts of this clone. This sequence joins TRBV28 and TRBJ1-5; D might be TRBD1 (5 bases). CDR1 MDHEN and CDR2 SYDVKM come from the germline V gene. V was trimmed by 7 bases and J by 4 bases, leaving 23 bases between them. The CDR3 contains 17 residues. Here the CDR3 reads CASIGGEAGLGNQPQHF. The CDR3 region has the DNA TGTGCCAGCATCGGGGGGGAGGCAGGGTTAGGTAATCAGCCCCAGCATTTT.

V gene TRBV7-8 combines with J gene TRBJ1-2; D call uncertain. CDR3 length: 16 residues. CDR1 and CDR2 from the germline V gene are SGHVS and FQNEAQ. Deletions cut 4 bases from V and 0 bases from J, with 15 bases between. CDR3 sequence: CASSSPSGGTNYGYTF. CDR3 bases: TGTGCCAGCAGCTCACCCAGTGGAGGGACTAACTATGGCTACACCTTC.

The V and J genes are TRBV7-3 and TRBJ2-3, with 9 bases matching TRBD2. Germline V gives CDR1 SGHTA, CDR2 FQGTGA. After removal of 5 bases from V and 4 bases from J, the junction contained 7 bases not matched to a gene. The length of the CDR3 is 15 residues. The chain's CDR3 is CASSLGGGASDTQYF. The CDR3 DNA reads TGTGCCAGCAGCCTTGGCGGGGGGGCCTCAGATACGCAGTATTTT.

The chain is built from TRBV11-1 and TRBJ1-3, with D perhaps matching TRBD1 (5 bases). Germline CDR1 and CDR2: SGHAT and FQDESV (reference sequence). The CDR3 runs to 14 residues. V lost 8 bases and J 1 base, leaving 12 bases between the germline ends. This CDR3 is CASQDKKSGNTIYF. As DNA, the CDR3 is TGTGCCAGCCAGGACAAAAAGTCTGGAAACACCATATATTTT.

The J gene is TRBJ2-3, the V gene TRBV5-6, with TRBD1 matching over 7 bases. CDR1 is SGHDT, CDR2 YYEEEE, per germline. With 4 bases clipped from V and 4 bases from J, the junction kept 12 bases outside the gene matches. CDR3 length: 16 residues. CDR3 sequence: CASSERQGWSSDTQYF. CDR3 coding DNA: TGTGCCAGCAGCGAAAGACAGGGTTGGTCTTCAGATACGCAGTATTTT.

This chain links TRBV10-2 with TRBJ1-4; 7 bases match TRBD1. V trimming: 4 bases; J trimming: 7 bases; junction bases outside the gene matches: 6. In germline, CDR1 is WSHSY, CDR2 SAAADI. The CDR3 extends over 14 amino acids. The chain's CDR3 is CASSVSTGAEKLFF. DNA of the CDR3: TGCGCCAGCAGTGTGTCTACAGGGGCTGAAAAACTGTTTTTT.

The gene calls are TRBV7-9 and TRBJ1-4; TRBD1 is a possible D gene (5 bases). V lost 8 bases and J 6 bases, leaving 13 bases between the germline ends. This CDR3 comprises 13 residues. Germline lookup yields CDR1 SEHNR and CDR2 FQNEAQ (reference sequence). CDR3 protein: CASGGRADEKLFF. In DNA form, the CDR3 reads TGTGCCAGCGGGGGGAGGGCTGATGAAAAACTGTTTTTT.

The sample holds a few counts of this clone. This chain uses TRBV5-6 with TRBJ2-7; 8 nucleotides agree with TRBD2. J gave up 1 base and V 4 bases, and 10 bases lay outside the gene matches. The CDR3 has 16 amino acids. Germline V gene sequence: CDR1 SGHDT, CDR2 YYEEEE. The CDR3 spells CASSGNAGGGSYEQYF. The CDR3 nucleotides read TGTGCCAGCAGCGGAAACGCGGGGGGCGGTTCCTACGAGCAGTACTTC. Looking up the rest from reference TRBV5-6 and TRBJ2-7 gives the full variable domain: DAGVTQSPTHLIKTRGQQVTLRCSPKSGHDTVSWYQQALGQGPQFIFQYYEEEERQRGNFPDRFSGHQFPNYSSELNVNALLLGDSALYLCASSGNAGGGSYEQYFGPGTRLTVT.

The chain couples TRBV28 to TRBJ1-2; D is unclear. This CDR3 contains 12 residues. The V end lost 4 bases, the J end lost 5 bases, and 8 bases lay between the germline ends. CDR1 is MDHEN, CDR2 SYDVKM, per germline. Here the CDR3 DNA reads TGTGCCAGCAGTTCGAGAACGTATGGCTACACCTTC. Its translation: CASSSRTYGYTF.

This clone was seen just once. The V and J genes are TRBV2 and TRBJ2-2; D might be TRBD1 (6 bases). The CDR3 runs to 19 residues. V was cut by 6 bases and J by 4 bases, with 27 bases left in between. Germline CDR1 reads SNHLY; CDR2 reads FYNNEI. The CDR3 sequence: CASRLRPLRTVPATGELFF. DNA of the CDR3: TGTGCCAGCAGACTCCGGCCCCTTCGGACAGTCCCCGCCACCGGGGAGCTGTTTTTT.

CDR3 protein: CASSQGLDGNQPQHF. CDR3 nucleotides: TGTGCCAGCAGCCAAGGGCTTGATGGCAATCAGCCCCAGCATTTT. The chain combines TRBV3-1 (or the pseudogene TRBV3-2) with TRBJ1-5; D gene ambiguous. V dropped 1 base and J dropped 2 bases, with 9 bases sitting between them. Germline V CDR1 and CDR2: LGHDT, YNNKEL (reference sequence). CDR3 length: 15 residues.

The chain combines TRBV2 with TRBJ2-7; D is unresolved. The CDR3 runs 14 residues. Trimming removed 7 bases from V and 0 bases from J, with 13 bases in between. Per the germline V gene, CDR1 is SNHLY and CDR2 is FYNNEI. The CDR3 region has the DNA TGTGCCAGCATTGGCAGGATCAGCTCCTACGAGCAGTACTTC. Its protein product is CASIGRISSYEQYF. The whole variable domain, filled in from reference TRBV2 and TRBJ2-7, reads EPEVTQTPSHQVTQMGQEVILRCVPISNHLYFYWYRQILGQKVEFLVSFYNNEISEKSEIFDDQFSVERPDGSNFTLKIRSTKLEDSAMYFCASIGRISSYEQYFGPGTRLTVT.

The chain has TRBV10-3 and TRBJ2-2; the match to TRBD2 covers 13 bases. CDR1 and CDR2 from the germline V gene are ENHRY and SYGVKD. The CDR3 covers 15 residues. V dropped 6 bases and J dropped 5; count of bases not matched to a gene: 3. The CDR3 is CAIRGLAGITGELFF. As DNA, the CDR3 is TGTGCCATCAGGGGACTAGCGGGAATTACCGGGGAGCTGTTTTTT.

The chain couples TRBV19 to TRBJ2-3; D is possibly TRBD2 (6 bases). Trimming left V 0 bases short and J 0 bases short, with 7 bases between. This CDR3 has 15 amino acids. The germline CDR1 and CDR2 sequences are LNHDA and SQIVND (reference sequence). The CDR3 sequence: CASSIEGGSTDTQYF. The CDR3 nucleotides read TGTGCCAGTAGTATAGAGGGAGGTAGCACAGATACGCAGTATTTT. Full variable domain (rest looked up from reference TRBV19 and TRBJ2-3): DGGITQSPKYLFRKEGQNVTLSCEQNLNHDAMYWYRQDPGQGLRLIYYSQIVNDFQKGDIAEGYSVSREKKESFPLTVTSAQKNPTAFYLCASSIEGGSTDTQYFGPGTRLTVL.

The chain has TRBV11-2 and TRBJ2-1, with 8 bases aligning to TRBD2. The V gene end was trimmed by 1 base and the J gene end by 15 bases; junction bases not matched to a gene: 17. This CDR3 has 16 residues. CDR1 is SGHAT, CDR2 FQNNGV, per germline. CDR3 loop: CASSLVPSTSGGRLFF. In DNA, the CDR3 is TGTGCCAGCAGCTTAGTCCCCTCCACTAGCGGAGGGAGGCTGTTCTTC.

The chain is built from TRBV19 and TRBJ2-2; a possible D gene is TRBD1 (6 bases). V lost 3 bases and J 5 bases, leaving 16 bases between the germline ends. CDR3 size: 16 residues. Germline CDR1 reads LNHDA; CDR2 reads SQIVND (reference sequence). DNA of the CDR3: TGTGCCAGTAGTATCCTCGGACAGCTTACTACCGGGGAGCTGTTTTTT. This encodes CASSILGQLTTGELFF.

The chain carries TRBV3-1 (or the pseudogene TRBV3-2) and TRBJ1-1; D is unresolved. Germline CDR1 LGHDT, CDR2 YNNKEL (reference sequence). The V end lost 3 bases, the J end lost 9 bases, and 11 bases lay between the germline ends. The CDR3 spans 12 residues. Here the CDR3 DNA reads TGTGCCAGCAGCCAGGGAGGGTGGCAAGCTTTCTTT. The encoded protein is CASSQGGWQAFF.

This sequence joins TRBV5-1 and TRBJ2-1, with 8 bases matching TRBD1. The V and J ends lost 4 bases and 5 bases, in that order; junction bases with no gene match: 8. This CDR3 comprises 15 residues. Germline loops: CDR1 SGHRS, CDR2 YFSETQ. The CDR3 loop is CASSLPTGAHNEQFF. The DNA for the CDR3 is TGCGCCAGCAGCCTCCCGACAGGGGCTCACAATGAGCAGTTCTTC.

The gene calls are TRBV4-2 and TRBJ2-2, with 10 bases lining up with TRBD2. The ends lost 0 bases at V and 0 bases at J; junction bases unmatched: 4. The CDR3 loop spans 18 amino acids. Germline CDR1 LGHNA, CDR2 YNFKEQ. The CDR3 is CASSQDPSGGPNTGELFF. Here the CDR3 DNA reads TGTGCCAGCAGCCAAGATCCTAGCGGGGGACCGAACACCGGGGAGCTGTTTTTT.